Following are 28 T cell receptor beta chains from one sample sequenced in a study of shared clonotypes between healthy human individuals (TCRdb year 2020). Libraries were made using the immunoSEQ multiplex PCR assay. TCRdb took over this immuneACCESS table, retaining in-frame rearrangements with V and J assigned. Such tables are incomplete; in checked studies, under half of the missing clones stem from an unresolved V gene, and the remainder is unexplained. Recorded for this sample are about 1.1 million clones; approximately 80% of them occurred a single time. Approximately 0.5% of the sample belongs to the ten largest clones. Sequencing was done on a sample of memory CD4+ T cells from PBMCs. In light of the paper, this sample's cell subset or site label describes: CD45RA-negative fraction. The receptors were gathered from a man between 18 and 35 years old in good health. Some clones in this sample may be carry-over from other donors' samples.

The table lists this clone with a count of one. The chain carries TRBV14 and TRBJ2-2; 10 bases align to TRBD2. Germline loops: CDR1 SGHDN, CDR2 FVKESK. V gave up 0 bases and J gave up 8 bases; unmatched junction bases: 9. The CDR3 extends over 17 amino acids. The CDR3 DNA reads as TGTGCCAGCAGCCAAGATCCGCTAGCGGGAGTGCCGGGGGAGCTGTTTTTT. Translating gives CASSQDPLAGVPGELFF.

The gene calls are TRBV7-2 and TRBJ1-2; possibly TRBD1 for D (5 bases). The germline gives CDR1 SGHTA, CDR2 FQGNSA. The CDR3 contains 14 residues. Trimming removed 5 bases from V and 7 bases from J, with 17 bases in between. CDR3 loop: CASSVEGFLGGYTF. The DNA for the CDR3 is TGTGCCAGCAGCGTTGAGGGGTTCTTGGGTGGCTACACCTTC.

J is TRBJ1-2 and V is TRBV7-3, with a tentative D call TRBD1 (5 bases). This CDR3 is built from 12 residues. V gave up 11 bases and J gave up 7 bases, with 17 bases separating them. Germline lookup yields CDR1 SGHTA and CDR2 FQGTGA. The CDR3 loop reads CAGTVGGTGYTF. The CDR3 DNA reads as TGTGCCGGCACCGTGGGAGGGACTGGCTACACCTTC.

This chain joins TRBV19 and TRBJ2-3, with 8 bases identical to TRBD2. With V trimmed by 5 bases and J by 4 bases, 8 bases remained unmatched. The CDR3 sequence is 15 residues long. Germline CDR1 reads LNHDA; CDR2 reads SQIVND (reference sequence). The DNA for the CDR3 is TGTGCCAGTAGTTATAGCGGGACGATAGCAGATACGCAGTATTTT. Its protein product is CASSYSGTIADTQYF.

This sequence joins TRBV2 and TRBJ2-3; TRBD2 matches at 11 bases. Trimming at V came to 7 bases and at J to 2 bases, leaving 8 bases not matched to a gene. CDR3 length: 16 amino acids. CDR1 SNHLY and CDR2 FYNNEI come from the germline V gene. In DNA form, the CDR3 reads TGTGCCAGCACCAAAGGGACTAGCGGAAACACAGATACGCAGTATTTT. This sequence encodes CASTKGTSGNTDTQYF. Looking up the rest from reference TRBV2 and TRBJ2-3 gives the full variable domain: EPEVTQTPSHQVTQMGQEVILRCVPISNHLYFYWYRQILGQKVEFLVSFYNNEISEKSEIFDDQFSVERPDGSNFTLKIRSTKLEDSAMYFCASTKGTSGNTDTQYFGPGTRLTVL.

This chain connects TRBV5-4 to TRBJ2-6; no definite D call. CDR1 is SGHNT, CDR2 YYREEE, per germline (reference sequence). V was shortened by 4 bases and J by 4 bases, with 9 bases between the two germline ends. The CDR3 spans 14 residues. The CDR3 DNA reads TGTGCCAGCAGCCAAAACGGGGGGGCCAACGTCCTGACTTTC. This sequence encodes CASSQNGGANVLTF.

This rearrangement joins TRBV11-2 to TRBJ2-7; 8 nucleotides match TRBD2. V trimming: 5 bases; J trimming: 2 bases; junction bases outside the gene matches: 8. CDR3 length equals 15 residues. The germline gives CDR1 SGHAT, CDR2 FQNNGV. The CDR3 DNA follows: TGTGCCAGCAGCCGCGAGCGGGGGTGGGCCTACGAGCAGTACTTC. Translated, it gives CASSRERGWAYEQYF.

V gene TRBV11-1 combines with J gene TRBJ2-2; no clear D. The V gene lost 5 bases and the J gene lost 7 bases, with 20 bases spanning the gap. The CDR3 is made up of 16 amino acids. Germline V gives CDR1 SGHAT, CDR2 FQDESV (reference sequence). The CDR3 region has the DNA TGTGCCAGCAGCCTTAAGCCTGCGCTCTTGGGCGGGGAGCTGTTTTTT. Protein product: CASSLKPALLGGELFF.

The J gene is TRBJ1-5, the V gene TRBV2; D is unresolved. Germline values: CDR1 SNHLY, CDR2 FYNNEI. Trimming took 6 bases from V and 4 from J, leaving 16 bases between them. The CDR3 has 15 amino acids. CDR3 protein: CASSLEREKNQPQHF. The CDR3 nucleotides are TGTGCCAGCAGCTTAGAAAGGGAGAAGAATCAGCCCCAGCATTTT.

At least ten counts were recorded for this clone. The rearrangement uses TRBV7-3 and TRBJ1-1; TRBD1 agrees at 7 bases. V lost 5 bases to trimming and J lost 7 bases; unmatched junction nucleotides: 7. Per the germline V gene, CDR1 is SGHTA and CDR2 is FQGTGA. The CDR3 is 13 amino acids. As DNA, the CDR3 is TGTGCCAGCAGCGGAATTACAGGGGATGAAGCTTTCTTT. Translation: CASSGITGDEAFF.

This clone was observed many times. The chain employs TRBV7-2 and TRBJ1-2, with D tentatively TRBD1 (5 bases). V lost 5 bases to trimming and J lost 9 bases, with 16 bases between them. The CDR3 is made up of 13 amino acids. Germline CDR1 is SGHTA and CDR2 is FQGNSA. In DNA form, the CDR3 reads TGTGCCAGCAGCCTGGGGCAGGGACGAAGCTACACCTTC. Its protein is CASSLGQGRSYTF.

V gene TRBV5-1 combines with J gene TRBJ2-1, with TRBD2 matching 11 bases. Germline CDR1 SGHRS, CDR2 YFSETQ. Germline trimming cut 0 bases from V and 10 bases from J; bases unmatched to any gene: 9. The CDR3 covers 16 residues. The CDR3 loop is CASSLVLAGGSAEQFF. The CDR3 region has the DNA TGCGCCAGCAGCTTGGTGTTAGCGGGAGGGTCCGCGGAGCAGTTCTTC.

The rearrangement links TRBV19 to TRBJ2-3; D is unclear. CDR3 length: 13 residues. The V and J ends lost 8 bases and 4 bases respectively, with 13 bases between them. Germline assignment: CDR1 LNHDA and CDR2 SQIVND (reference sequence). CDR3 residues: CASSSGRSDTQYF. DNA of the CDR3: TGTGCCAGTTCCTCAGGAAGGTCAGATACGCAGTATTTT.

Only a few counts were recorded for this clone. The gene calls are TRBV20-1 and TRBJ1-2; TRBD1 is a possible D gene (6 bases). Germline assignment: CDR1 DFQATT and CDR2 SNEGSKA (reference sequence). The length of the CDR3 is 11 residues. The CDR3 DNA is TGCGCGTCTGGGGGGCACTATGGCTACACCTTC. Translation gives CASGGHYGYTF.

This chain joins TRBV4-2 and TRBJ2-2; perhaps TRBD2 as D (5 bases). This CDR3 is 16 amino acids long. V shed 0 bases and J shed 1 base, with 9 bases lying between them. The germline CDR1 and CDR2 sequences are LGHNA and YNFKEQ. The CDR3 DNA reads TGTGCCAGCAGCCAAGATGGGAGAGTGAACACCGGGGAGCTGTTTTTT. Its protein product is CASSQDGRVNTGELFF.

This clone was found a few times. J is TRBJ2-3 and V is TRBV7-2; D remains unclear. Trimming removed 4 bases from V and 0 bases from J, with 8 bases in between. This CDR3 spans 14 amino acids. Germline lookup yields CDR1 SGHTA and CDR2 FQGNSA. The CDR3 is CASSWAGSTDTQYF. CDR3 sequence (DNA): TGTGCCAGCAGCTGGGCCGGGAGCACAGATACGCAGTATTTT.

This clone was detected once. This may stem from a read error, because a much larger clone lies one nucleotide away. The chain combines TRBV10-3 with TRBJ2-5; 13 nucleotides agree with TRBD2. Germline CDR1 reads ENHRY; CDR2 reads SYGVKD. This CDR3 contains 15 residues. CDR3 nucleotide sequence: TGTGCCAGCAGTGAACTAGCGGGAGGGCAAGAGACCCAGTACTTC. As protein: CASSELAGGQETQYF.

This chain uses TRBV5-1 with TRBJ2-1; a possible D gene is TRBD2 (7 bases). Trimming took off 0 bases at V and 2 bases at J, with 12 bases between the two ends. The CDR3 is 16 residues long. CDR1 SGHRS and CDR2 YFSETQ come from the germline V gene. The CDR3 loop reads CASSLEGGLTYNEQFF. The CDR3 DNA sequence: TGCGCCAGCAGCTTGGAGGGGGGGCTTACCTACAATGAGCAGTTCTTC.

The CDR3 DNA follows: TGTGCCAGCAGTTACCCAAGCCCGGGGGAAGCCGGGGAGCTGTTTTTT. Translated, it gives CASSYPSPGEAGELFF. The rearrangement joins TRBV6-7 to TRBJ2-2, with D maybe TRBD2 (6 bases). TRBV6-7 qualifies as an ORF whose function is uncertain. With 2 bases removed from V and 6 bases from J, the gap between germline ends came to 16 bases. CDR3 size: 16 residues.

The rearrangement uses TRBV5-1 and TRBJ2-4, with a weak D call TRBD2 (5 bases). The germline gives CDR1 SGHRS, CDR2 YFSETQ. The CDR3 runs 13 residues. With 5 bases removed from V and 9 bases from J, the gap between germline ends came to 15 bases. The CDR3 reads CASSGLRGSIQYF. In DNA form, the CDR3 reads TGCGCCAGCAGTGGACTCAGAGGGAGCATTCAGTACTTC.

The chain has TRBV7-9 and TRBJ2-1; 10 bases are shared with TRBD2. The CDR3 consists of 18 residues. Unmatched junction bases numbered 10, after V lost 5 bases and J lost 0 bases. Germline-derived CDR1 and CDR2 are SEHNR and FQNEAQ (reference sequence). As DNA, the CDR3 is TGTGCCAGCAGCGCTAGGGCCTCTAGCGGGAGCTCCTACAATGAGCAGTTCTTC. It codes for CASSARASSGSSYNEQFF.

This rearrangement joins TRBV20-1 to TRBJ1-3; D gene unclear. Looked up from germline, CDR1 is DFQATT and CDR2 is SNEGSKA (reference sequence). This CDR3 is built from 11 residues. The V end was cut by 5 bases, the J end by 9 bases, with 11 bases between. In DNA form, the CDR3 reads TGCAGTGCTTGGGCGTCGGGCACCATATATTTT. Its translation is CSAWASGTIYF.

The chain employs TRBV7-2 and TRBJ2-5; 10 bases fit TRBD2. Germline V CDR1 and CDR2: SGHTA, FQGNSA. The CDR3 is 17 amino acids. Unmatched junction bases numbered 8, after V lost 0 bases and J lost 4 bases. CDR3 residues: CASSLAASGSMLETQYF. DNA of the CDR3: TGTGCCAGCAGCTTAGCGGCTAGCGGGAGCATGTTAGAGACCCAGTACTTC. Full variable domain (outside the CDR3, taken from reference TRBV7-2 and TRBJ2-5): GAGVSQSPSNKVTEKGKDVELRCDPISGHTALYWYRQSLGQGLEFLIYFQGNSAPDKSGLPSDRFSAERTGGSVSTLTIQRTQQEDSAVYLCASSLAASGSMLETQYFGPGTRLLVL.

This chain links TRBV9 with TRBJ2-5; TRBD1 or TRBD2 may be the D gene (6 bases each). Germline V gene lookup returns CDR1 SGDLS and CDR2 YYNGEE. The CDR3 is 14 amino acids. Trimming took off 3 bases at V and 5 bases at J, with 14 bases between the two ends. The CDR3 nucleotides are TGTGCCAGCAGCGATAGGGGGGCCGGGGAGACCCAGTACTTC. Its translation: CASSDRGAGETQYF.

CDR3 in amino acids: CSVASPDEQFF. In DNA form, the CDR3 reads TGCAGCGTTGCCAGTCCCGATGAGCAGTTCTTC. The J gene is TRBJ2-1, the V gene TRBV29-1; no definite D call. The germline V gene encodes CDR1 SQVTM and CDR2 ANQGSEA. Trimming left V 4 bases short and J 8 bases short, with 9 bases between. This CDR3 spans 11 amino acids.

The genes are TRBV5-6 and TRBJ1-1, with D possibly being TRBD1 (6 bases). CDR3 length: 16 amino acids. Germline values: CDR1 SGHDT, CDR2 YYEEEE. V dropped 1 base and J dropped 3 bases, with 16 bases sitting between them. The CDR3 protein is CASSLYRGAEDTEAFF. Here the CDR3 DNA reads TGTGCCAGCAGCTTGTATCGGGGGGCGGAGGACACTGAAGCTTTCTTT.

The genes are TRBV2 and TRBJ2-1, with D perhaps assigned TRBD1 or TRBD2 (5 bases each). Trimming pared 5 bases from V and 2 bases from J, leaving 13 bases between. The CDR3 loop spans 15 amino acids. Germline-derived CDR1 and CDR2 are SNHLY and FYNNEI. In DNA, the CDR3 is TGTGCCAGCAGTAGGCAGGGAGCCCCCTACAATGAGCAGTTCTTC. The encoded protein is CASSRQGAPYNEQFF.

Only one count was recorded for this clone. The chain uses TRBV29-1 and TRBJ2-5; 8 bases agree with TRBD2. There are 13 residues in the CDR3. J lost 6 bases, V lost 7 bases, and 10 bases had no gene match. Looked up from germline, CDR1 is SQVTM and CDR2 is ANQGSEA. As DNA, the CDR3 is TGCAGCGGGGGGCGGGAGGAGTGGAAGACCCAGTACTTC. Translation: CSGGREEWKTQYF. Together with reference TRBV29-1 and TRBJ2-5, the CDR3 gives the full variable domain: SAVISQKPSRDICQRGTSLTIQCQVDSQVTMMFWYRQQPGQSLTLIATANQGSEATYESGFVIDKFPISRPNLTFSTLTVSNMSPEDSSIYLCSGGREEWKTQYFGPGTRLLVL.